A selection of T cell receptor beta chains follows, all from one sample in a study of cytomegalovirus exposure and HLA in healthy donors. The repertoire was sequenced with immunoSEQ multiplex PCR; TCRdb's copy has only in-frame clones and lacks some. The table includes over 150,000 clones, approximately 84% detected once. The sequenced sample was PBMCs. These receptors came from a girl under two years old in good health and CMV-seronegative. Each CDR3 is given with its conserved first and last residue. Fields, in order: D gene, V gene, CDR3 protein. A D gene is named only where the DNA matches it firmly.

D gene: NA
V gene: TRBV7-2
CDR3 protein: CASTPRGFTNQPQHF

D gene: TRBD1
V gene: TRBV4-1
CDR3 protein: CASSQAGTGSNEQFF

D gene: TRBD1
V gene: TRBV19
CDR3 protein: CASSFRRDRGPLAQPQHF

D gene: NA
V gene: TRBV7-9
CDR3 protein: CASSLFGSPEQFF

D gene: NA
V gene: TRBV6-1
CDR3 protein: CATPDIFNYGYTF

D gene: TRBD1
V gene: TRBV7-3
CDR3 protein: CASSDGTGIGHTF

D gene: TRBD2
V gene: TRBV2
CDR3 protein: CATTSGRITDTQYF

D gene: TRBD1
V gene: TRBV7-8
CDR3 protein: CASSFRDRAYNEQFF

D gene: TRBD2
V gene: TRBV14
CDR3 protein: CASSLLREGNNEQFF

D gene: TRBD1
V gene: TRBV29-1
CDR3 protein: CSVGWDRASPLHF

D gene: TRBD1
V gene: TRBV6-5
CDR3 protein: CASSYSVGTGDEQYF

D gene: NA
V gene: TRBV27
CDR3 protein: CASSFPGRGTEAFF

D gene: NA
V gene: TRBV18
CDR3 protein: CASSDSGGNQPQHF

D gene: NA
V gene: TRBV7-9
CDR3 protein: CSSSPGEKDTEAFF

D gene: TRBD2
V gene: TRBV5-1
CDR3 protein: CASSSGTSTGELFF

D gene: NA
V gene: TRBV7-3
CDR3 protein: CASSLSPTATDTQYF

D gene: TRBD2
V gene: TRBV7-2
CDR3 protein: CASSRLAGGPNEQFF

D gene: TRBD2
V gene: TRBV13
CDR3 protein: CASSSNREGGYEQYF

D gene: TRBD2
V gene: TRBV2
CDR3 protein: CASRDYWTSGGLPDTQYF

D gene: TRBD1
V gene: TRBV7-7
CDR3 protein: CASSLGGQGAHNEQFF

D gene: TRBD2
V gene: TRBV7-3
CDR3 protein: CASSRSGLAGYNEQFF

D gene: TRBD2
V gene: TRBV7-2
CDR3 protein: CASSLAALAGGRGNEQFF